This TCR beta chain was sequenced in a study of PD-L1 blockade in urothelial cancer. The germline V gene has CDR1 SGHTS and CDR2 YDEGEE. The V and J ends lost 4 bases and 5 bases, in that order; junction bases with no gene match: 8. The CDR3 runs to 14 residues. Assay used: immunoSEQ multiplex PCR; TCRdb lists only in-frame clones, some missing. The repertoire holds under 90,000 clones, with over 90% as singletons. The sequencing here drew on PBMCs, taken around atezolizumab (anti-PD-L1) treatment. This receptor was taken from a man aged 55 to 69 with urothelial cancer. The chain carries TRBV5-8 and TRBJ2-5; 7 nucleotides match TRBD2. DNA for the CDR3: TGTGCCAGCAGCCACGGACTAGGCTCGGAGACCCAGTACTTC. Translating it yields CASSHGLGSETQYF.